These 21 T cell receptor beta chains came from one sample sequenced in a study of shared clonotypes between healthy human individuals. Libraries were prepared by immunoSEQ multiplex PCR; TCRdb keeps only in-frame clonotypes and omits some of them. In the table there are around 1.1 million clones, approximately 75% of which are singletons. The sequenced material came from memory CD4+ T cells from PBMCs. This sample's subset: CD45RA-negative fraction. The origin of the receptors is a man aged 18 to 30 in good health. Some clones in this sample may be carry-over from other donors' samples.

V and J are TRBV6-5 and TRBJ2-1, with D perhaps TRBD1 (5 bases). Per the germline V gene, CDR1 is MNHEY and CDR2 is SVGAGI. This CDR3 comprises 13 residues. Trimming took 6 bases from V and 0 from J, leaving 6 bases between them. In DNA, the CDR3 is TGTGCCAGCAGGGACAACTCCTACAATGAGCAGTTCTTC. Translating gives CASRDNSYNEQFF.

The chain combines TRBV11-2 with TRBJ2-3; the D gene is possibly TRBD1 (5 bases). This CDR3 is 12 amino acids long. Germline assignment: CDR1 SGHAT and CDR2 FQNNGV. V gave up 2 bases and J gave up 6 bases, with 6 bases separating them. Here the CDR3 reads CASSLQGDTQYF. The CDR3 DNA is TGTGCCAGCAGCTTACAGGGCGATACGCAGTATTTT.

CDR3 residues: CATSLMDSRNQPQHF. CDR3 coding DNA: TGTGCCACCAGCCTCATGGACAGTCGGAATCAGCCCCAGCATTTT. The chain carries TRBV15 and TRBJ1-5, with a weak D call TRBD1 (6 bases). Germline CDR1 reads LNHNV; CDR2 reads YYDKDF (reference sequence). The length of the CDR3 is 15 residues. Between the trimmed V and J ends, which lost 5 bases and 4 bases, there was a span of 15 bases.

This chain joins TRBV5-6 and TRBJ2-2; 11 bases line up with TRBD2. V dropped 1 base and J dropped 4; count of bases not matched to a gene: 9. Germline V gene lookup returns CDR1 SGHDT and CDR2 YYEEEE. This CDR3 is built from 18 residues. This chain's CDR3 is CASSLRLAGTLGTGELFF. CDR3 sequence (DNA): TGTGCCAGCAGCTTGCGACTAGCGGGGACCTTGGGCACCGGGGAGCTGTTTTTT.

This clone was detected ten times or more. CDR3 nucleotides: TGCGCCAGCAGCTTTAGGACAGGGGACCCAGATACGCAGTATTTT. This sequence encodes CASSFRTGDPDTQYF. This chain joins TRBV5-1 and TRBJ2-3; 9 bases match TRBD1. Looked up from germline, CDR1 is SGHRS and CDR2 is YFSETQ. The CDR3 totals 15 residues. After removal of 2 bases from V and 4 bases from J, the junction contained 5 bases not matched to a gene. Based on the CDR3 plus reference TRBV5-1 and TRBJ2-3, the full variable domain is KAGVTQTPRYLIKTRGQQVTLSCSPISGHRSVSWYQQTPGQGLQFLFEYFSETQRNKGNFPGRFSGRQFSNSRSEMNVSTLELGDSALYLCASSFRTGDPDTQYFGPGTRLTVL.

The CDR3 DNA follows: TGCGCCAGCAGCTTGACCGGACGGACAGATACGCAGTATTTT. Translated, it gives CASSLTGRTDTQYF. This rearrangement joins TRBV5-1 to TRBJ2-3; D unresolved. V lost 1 base, J lost 3 bases, and 9 bases lay in between. The CDR3 is 14 amino acids. The germline V gene has CDR1 SGHRS and CDR2 YFSETQ.

The V gene is TRBV6-5, the J gene TRBJ1-1; no clear D gene. In germline, CDR1 is MNHEY, CDR2 SVGAGI. The length of the CDR3 is 14 residues. V gave up 0 bases and J gave up 5 bases, with 10 bases separating them. CDR3 loop: CASSYSMDVTEAFF. Written as DNA, the CDR3 is TGTGCCAGCAGTTACTCGATGGATGTTACTGAAGCTTTCTTT.

In the case of this clone: Other DNA variants within this sample encode the same CDR3. The rearrangement joins TRBV13 to TRBJ1-1, with D uncertain. Germline V CDR1 and CDR2: PRHDT, FYEKMQ (reference sequence). The ends were cut back, 1 base at V and 1 base at J, with 4 bases in the middle. This CDR3 comprises 13 residues. CDR3 residues: CASSLVRNTEAFF. CDR3 nucleotides: TGTGCCAGCAGCTTAGTCAGGAACACTGAAGCTTTCTTT. Looking up the rest from reference TRBV13 and TRBJ1-1 gives the full variable domain: AAGVIQSPRHLIKEKRETATLKCYPIPRHDTVYWYQQGPGQDPQFLISFYEKMQSDKGSIPDRFSAQQFSDYHSELNMSSLELGDSALYFCASSLVRNTEAFFGQGTRLTVV.

V and J are TRBV6-1 and TRBJ2-7; the D gene is possibly TRBD1 (6 bases). The length of the CDR3 is 13 residues. V gave up 7 bases and J gave up 3 bases, with 13 bases separating them. Germline values: CDR1 MNHNS, CDR2 SASEGT. The CDR3 loop is CASTGSGHYEQYF. CDR3 DNA: TGTGCCAGCACGGGATCGGGACACTACGAGCAGTACTTC.

The CDR3 coding sequence is TGTGCCAGCAGCTTAACTATCCGTAACTACGAGCAGTACTTC. Amino acids: CASSLTIRNYEQYF. The V and J genes are TRBV11-2 and TRBJ2-7, with no clear D. The CDR3 has 14 residues. Per germline, CDR1 SGHAT and CDR2 FQNNGV. Trimming stripped 2 bases from V and 3 bases from J, with 11 bases between.

CDR3 residues: CASSPRREPDTEAFF. The CDR3 bases are TGTGCCAGCAGTCCCAGGAGGGAGCCGGACACTGAAGCTTTCTTT. The chain uses TRBV28 and TRBJ1-1; no firm D call. Trimming left V 5 bases short and J 3 bases short, with 16 bases between. The CDR3 consists of 15 residues. Germline-derived CDR1 and CDR2 are MDHEN and SYDVKM.

The chain joins TRBV7-9 to TRBJ1-1, with unresolved D. The V and J ends lost 5 bases and 4 bases respectively, with 17 bases between them. From germline, CDR1 is SEHNR and CDR2 FQNEAQ (reference sequence). The CDR3 loop spans 15 amino acids. The CDR3 nucleotides are TGTGCCAGCAGCGCCCCGCTTGGGTCGGGCACTGAAGCTTTCTTT. Its protein product is CASSAPLGSGTEAFF.

The chain links TRBV15 to TRBJ1-3; D call uncertain. The V end was cut by 0 bases, the J end by 2 bases, with 8 bases between. CDR3 size: 15 residues. CDR1 is LNHNV, CDR2 YYDKDF, per germline (reference sequence). The CDR3 region is CATSRDSAAGNTIYF. CDR3 in DNA: TGTGCCACCAGCAGAGATTCGGCAGCTGGAAACACCATATATTTT.

The chain combines TRBV7-9 with TRBJ2-1; D could derive from TRBD1 or TRBD2 (5 bases each). The CDR3 loop spans 16 amino acids. V was shortened by 3 bases and J by 6 bases, with 18 bases between the two germline ends. Germline V gene sequence: CDR1 SEHNR, CDR2 FQNEAQ (reference sequence). The CDR3: CASSFALGTIGNEQFF. The CDR3 region has the DNA TGTGCCAGCAGCTTCGCCTTAGGGACCATTGGCAATGAGCAGTTCTTC. Full variable domain (outside the CDR3, taken from reference TRBV7-9 and TRBJ2-1): DTGVSQNPRHKITKRGQNVTFRCDPISEHNRLYWYRQTLGQGPEFLTYFQNEAQLEKSRLLSDRFSAERPKGSFSTLEIQRTEQGDSAMYLCASSFALGTIGNEQFFGPGTRLTVL.

The genes are TRBV11-1 and TRBJ2-7; 14 positions agree with TRBD2. V dropped 3 bases and J dropped 5; count of bases not matched to a gene: 9. CDR1 and CDR2 (germline): SGHAT, FQDESV (reference sequence). The CDR3 spans 17 residues. In DNA, the CDR3 is TGTGCCAGCAGCTTGGCCCCGGGACTAGCGGGAGTCAACGAGCAGTACTTC. It yields the protein CASSLAPGLAGVNEQYF.

The J gene is TRBJ2-1, the V gene TRBV7-2, with TRBD2 identical over 11 bases. V lost 5 bases, J lost 5 bases, and 8 bases stayed unmatched. This CDR3 has 16 amino acids. The germline CDR1 and CDR2 sequences are SGHTA and FQGNSA. In DNA form, the CDR3 reads TGTGCCAGCAGCCCCTCCCCGGGACTAGCGGACAATGAGCAGTTCTTC. It codes for CASSPSPGLADNEQFF.

The gene calls are TRBV6-5 and TRBJ1-1, with 7 bases matching TRBD1. V lost 8 bases to trimming and J lost 12 bases; unmatched junction nucleotides: 6. This CDR3 comprises 10 residues. Germline V lookup: CDR1 MNHEY, CDR2 SVGAGI. The CDR3 here is CASGWDRTFF. The CDR3 DNA is TGTGCCAGCGGGTGGGACAGAACTTTCTTT.

The chain recombines TRBV5-6 with TRBJ2-2, with D perhaps matching TRBD2 (6 bases). Germline lookup yields CDR1 SGHDT and CDR2 YYEEEE. Trimming pared 3 bases from V and 2 bases from J, leaving 14 bases between. This CDR3 spans 16 amino acids. The CDR3 nucleotides are TGTGCCAGCAGCTCAAGCCTAGCGTATAACACCGGGGAGCTGTTTTTT. It specifies CASSSSLAYNTGELFF.

The chain has TRBV4-1 and TRBJ1-2, with 8 bases aligning to TRBD1. The CDR3 is 14 amino acids. Trimming removed 3 bases from V and 7 bases from J; junction bases left unmatched: 7. The germline gives CDR1 MGHRA, CDR2 YSYEKL. The CDR3 DNA reads TGCGCCAGCAGCCATTCCAGGGGGCATCTTGGCTACACCTTC. Its protein product is CASSHSRGHLGYTF.

This clone was seen once. This sequence joins TRBV7-3 and TRBJ2-1; D is perhaps TRBD1 (6 bases). CDR1 is SGHTA and CDR2 is FQGTGA in the germline V gene. This CDR3 has 13 residues. The germline V and J ends were trimmed by 3 bases and 8 bases, with 11 bases remaining between them. CDR3 coding DNA: TGTGCCAGCAGCTTTAGGGGGATGGATGAGCAGTTCTTC. Amino acids: CASSFRGMDEQFF.

The V and J genes are TRBV7-9 and TRBJ2-5, with D possibly being TRBD1 (6 bases). CDR3 length equals 13 residues. Deletions cut 5 bases from V and 4 bases from J, with 11 bases between. Germline lookup yields CDR1 SEHNR and CDR2 FQNEAQ (reference sequence). This CDR3 is CASSRTELETQYF. The CDR3 DNA follows: TGTGCCAGCAGCCGGACAGAGCTAGAGACCCAGTACTTC.